These T cell receptor beta chains were read from a single sample in a study of T-cell reconstitution after alpha-beta-depleted transplantation in children. TCRdb used MiXCR to reprocess the PCR reads, holding one entry per CDR3 protein. The top ten clones hold 35% to 50% of a sample with nearly 350,000 distinct CDR3 sequences, under 20% of them seen once. The sequencing used PBMCs, mostly from graft donor cells, collected 360 days after TCRalphabeta/CD19-depleted stem cell transplant. The receptor set was obtained from a male patient under 10 years old who had a stem cell transplant for acute lymphoblastic leukemia, so the T cells may come from the graft donor. Each CDR3 is given with its conserved first and last residue. A D gene is named only where the DNA matches it firmly. Clone sizes are given selectively: once, few, many, or a class where the clone is expanded.

D gene	clone size	V gene	J gene	CDR3 DNA	CDR3 protein
.	many	TRBV12-3/TRBV12-4	TRBJ1-1	TGTGCCAGCATCATCGGAGGGCGCACTGAAGCTTTCTTT	CASIIGGRTEAFF
TRBD2	few	TRBV4-1	TRBJ2-7	TGCGCCAGCAGCCAACACGGGACTACTGCTGACGAGCAGTACTTC	CASSQHGTTADEQYF
.	.	TRBV7-3	TRBJ2-3	TGTGCCAGCAGCTTGGTGGGAATGGGGGATACGCAGTATTTT	CASSLVGMGDTQYF
TRBD1	.	TRBV25-1	TRBJ1-4	TGTGCCAGCAGTGCTACGGACAGGTTTGGGGAAAAACTGTTTTTT	CASSATDRFGEKLFF
.	.	TRBV12-3/TRBV12-4	TRBJ2-1	TGTGCCAGCAGTTTAGCAATGGGGGGTGAGCAGTTCTTC	CASSLAMGGEQFF
.	.	TRBV12-3/TRBV12-4	TRBJ1-2	TGTGCCAGCAGTTTACAAGGGCGACAGCCCGTTAACTATGGCTACACCTTC	CASSLQGRQPVNYGYTF
TRBD2	few	TRBV5-1	TRBJ2-5	TGCGCCAGCAGCTTGGATCCGGGCACCGCGGGGGCCCAGTACTTC	CASSLDPGTAGAQYF
TRBD2	.	TRBV5-1	TRBJ2-5	TGCGCCAGCAGCTTGCTAGCGGGAGGGCCGGGAGAGACCCAGTACTTC	CASSLLAGGPGETQYF
.	many	TRBV10-2	TRBJ2-7	TGCGCCAGCAGATTCGGGCGAAGCTACGAGCAGTACTTC	CASRFGRSYEQYF
TRBD2	.	TRBV30	TRBJ2-2	TGTGCCTCCAGCGGGAGGGCTTTTAACACCGGGGAGCTGTTTTTT	CASSGRAFNTGELFF
.	.	TRBV3-1	TRBJ2-7	TGTGCCAGCAGCCCTAGGACACGACCCTACGAGCAGTACTTC	CASSPRTRPYEQYF
TRBD1	few	TRBV25-1	TRBJ1-2	TGTGCCAGCAGTGGGCGCATAGGGGGCCAGACAGCTAACTATGGCTACACCTTC	CASSGRIGGQTANYGYTF
TRBD1	few	TRBV3-1	TRBJ1-6	TGTGCCAGCAGACCGGGACAGGGGGTTTCACCCCTCCACTTT	CASRPGQGVSPLHF
.	.	TRBV30	TRBJ2-5	TGTGCCTGTAGGGCGGGGAGATTCTTGCCCCAGTACTTC	CACRAGRFLPQYF
TRBD2	.	TRBV11-1	TRBJ2-1	TGTGCCAGCAGCTTACCGCTACACCCGGGACTAATAAGACACCATGAGCAGTTCTTC	CASSLPLHPGLIRHHEQFF
TRBD1	.	TRBV28	TRBJ2-1	TGTGCCAGCAGGTACCCCTTGGGGACAGGGGGCTCCAATGAGCAGTTCTTC	CASRYPLGTGGSNEQFF
.	.	TRBV4-1	TRBJ2-5	TGCGCCAGCAGCCCCGGACCGAGAGGTCGCCAAGAGACCCAGTACTTC	CASSPGPRGRQETQYF
.	few	TRBV5-4	TRBJ1-1	TGTGCCAGCAGCTTTTCCAGGGAAGTAAACACTGAAGCTTTCTTT	CASSFSREVNTEAFF
.	many	TRBV14	TRBJ2-7	TGTGCCAGCAGCCTCGCCAGACAGGGAGGCGAGCAGTACTTC	CASSLARQGGEQYF
TRBD2	many	TRBV24-1	TRBJ2-1	TGTGCCACCAGTGGGGGACTAGCCTACAATGAGCAGTTCTTC	CATSGGLAYNEQFF
TRBD1	.	TRBV7-8	TRBJ1-1	TGTGCCAGCAGGGATTACGTGGACAGGGTGGAAGCTTTCTTT	CASRDYVDRVEAFF
.	.	TRBV5-5	TRBJ1-2	TGTGCCAGCAGCTCGACCCCCACAGGAGGCTACACCTTC	CASSSTPTGGYTF
.	few	TRBV29-1	TRBJ2-5	TGCAGCGTTGATCGGGCTCAAGAGACCCAGTACTTC	CSVDRAQETQYF
.	.	TRBV28	TRBJ2-7	TGTGCCGCCTCAACACTGGTCTACGAGCAGTACTTC	CAASTLVYEQYF
.	few	TRBV19	TRBJ2-1	TGTGCCAGTAGTAATCGTGGGAACCAGTTCTTC	CASSNRGNQFF
TRBD2	.	TRBV12-3/TRBV12-4	TRBJ2-1	TGTGCCAGCAGTTCCCGGGGCCTAGCGGGAGGTCCCACCAGGTACAATGAGCAGTTCTTC	CASSSRGLAGGPTRYNEQFF
.	few	TRBV4-1	TRBJ2-5	TGCGCCAGCAGCCAAGATCCCTGGCGAAGAGACAACCAAGAGACCCAGTACTTC	CASSQDPWRRDNQETQYF
TRBD1	many	TRBV24-1	TRBJ2-6	TGTGCCTACCGGGACAGGCGATACTCTGGGGCCAACGTCCTGACTTTC	CAYRDRRYSGANVLTF
.	.	TRBV12-3/TRBV12-4	TRBJ2-3	TGTGCCAGCAGTTTAATTAGGCGGAACCAAGATACGCAGTATTTT	CASSLIRRNQDTQYF
TRBD2	.	TRBV3-1	TRBJ2-1	TGTGCCAGCAGCCAAGGCCTAGCGGGGCCCAATGAGCAGTTCTTC	CASSQGLAGPNEQFF
TRBD1	many	TRBV4-3	TRBJ1-2	TGCGCCAGCAGCCAAGCAACGTGGACAGGCTTCTATGGCTACACCTTC	CASSQATWTGFYGYTF
TRBD1	few	TRBV6-1	TRBJ2-5	TGTGCCAGCAGCGGGACAGGGACAGAGACCCAGTACTTC	CASSGTGTETQYF
.	many	TRBV4-3	TRBJ2-1	TGCGCCAGCAGCCAAGATCGGAACGGGTACAATGAGCAGTTCTTC	CASSQDRNGYNEQFF
TRBD1	.	TRBV20-1	TRBJ2-2	TGCAGTGCTAGAATCACTAGGACAGGGAACACCGGGGAGCTGTTTTTT	CSARITRTGNTGELFF
.	few	TRBV4-3	TRBJ2-7	TGCGCCAGCAGCCCCGCAACTCGCGGAGGATACGAGCAGTACTTC	CASSPATRGGYEQYF
TRBD2	.	TRBV28	TRBJ2-2	TGTGCCAGCAGTTCCCGGACTAGTGGGGCGGGGACCGGGGAGCTGTTTTTT	CASSSRTSGAGTGELFF
TRBD2	.	TRBV29-1	TRBJ2-1	TGCAGCGTTGAAGATGGCGGGAGGGCCCGCAATGAGCAGTTCTTC	CSVEDGGRARNEQFF
.	many	TRBV5-1	TRBJ2-7	TGCGCCAGCAGCATCCGACAGCCTACCTACGAGCAGTACTTC	CASSIRQPTYEQYF
.	.	TRBV6-2/TRBV6-3	TRBJ2-7	TGTGCCAGCAGCAGACTAGGCGAGCAGTACTTC	CASSRLGEQYF
.	.	TRBV29-1	TRBJ2-1	TGCAGCGTTGAAACGGGCAGGAGTTACTACAATGAGCAGTTCTTC	CSVETGRSYYNEQFF
.	few	TRBV7-2	TRBJ2-3	TGTGCCAGCAGCTTAGGGAGATCAGATACGCAGTATTTT	CASSLGRSDTQYF
TRBD1	.	TRBV20-1	TRBJ1-1	TGCAGTGCTATAGAAACAGGGGACACTGAAGCTTTCTTT	CSAIETGDTEAFF
.	.	TRBV12-5	TRBJ2-7	TGTGCTAGTGGTGCATCCTCCACGGGATGGGGAACCTACGAGCAGTACTTC	CASGASSTGWGTYEQYF
TRBD2	few	TRBV5-1	TRBJ2-1	TGCGCCAGCAGCTTAAAGCGGGATATTCGTTACAATGAGCAGTTCTTC	CASSLKRDIRYNEQFF
TRBD2	.	TRBV4-3	TRBJ2-3	TGCGCCAGCAGCCCCCGGGTAGCGGGAGAGATCACAGATACGCAGTATTTT	CASSPRVAGEITDTQYF
TRBD2	.	TRBV5-1	TRBJ2-2	TGCGCCAGCAGCTTGCGGACTAGCAACACCGGGGAGCTGTTTTTT	CASSLRTSNTGELFF
TRBD2	.	TRBV2	TRBJ2-1	TGTGCCAGCAGGGAGACTAGCGGGAGACGCAATGAGCAGTTCTTC	CASRETSGRRNEQFF